These T cell receptor beta chains were read from a single sample in a study of regulatory T cells in long-lasting Graves disease. TCRdb processed the multiplex PCR reads anew with MiXCR; each CDR3 protein has one entry. Among roughly 430,000 distinct CDR3 sequences listed, 21% were seen once. The sample here was peripheral blood mononuclear cells (PBMCs), taken when the disease was refractory, from a patient treated with antithyroid drugs. These receptors originate from a female donor with Graves disease. Both conserved end residues are part of each CDR3. Fields, in order: V gene, clone size, D gene, J gene, CDR3 protein, CDR3 DNA. A D gene is named only where the DNA matches it firmly. Size is stated for part of the rows, as once, few or many counts, or as a class when the clone is expanded.

v_gene: TRBV27; abundance: few; d_gene: .; j_gene: TRBJ1-1; CDR3aa: CASSFLKRGNTEAFF; CDR3nt: TGTGCCAGCAGTTTCCTTAAACGGGGGAACACTGAAGCTTTCTTT
v_gene: TRBV18; abundance: few; d_gene: TRBD1; j_gene: TRBJ2-7; CDR3aa: CASSSDRDEQYF; CDR3nt: TGTGCCAGCTCATCGGACAGGGACGAGCAGTACTTC
v_gene: TRBV12-3/TRBV12-4; abundance: many; d_gene: TRBD1; j_gene: TRBJ2-5; CDR3aa: CASSPGQGYQETQYF; CDR3nt: TGTGCCAGCAGCCCGGGACAGGGGTACCAAGAGACCCAGTACTTC
v_gene: TRBV28; abundance: many; d_gene: TRBD2; j_gene: TRBJ2-2; CDR3aa: CASSFPPRLAVNTGELFF; CDR3nt: TGTGCCAGCAGTTTTCCCCCCCGACTAGCGGTGAACACCGGGGAGCTGTTTTTT
v_gene: TRBV28; abundance: many; d_gene: .; j_gene: TRBJ1-1; CDR3aa: CASSLLGGRTEAFF; CDR3nt: TGTGCCAGCAGTTTACTAGGGGGACGTACTGAAGCTTTCTTT
v_gene: TRBV7-2; abundance: many; d_gene: .; j_gene: TRBJ2-5; CDR3aa: CASSLSGPGQETQYF; CDR3nt: TGTGCCAGCAGCTTGTCAGGGCCGGGCCAAGAGACCCAGTACTTC
v_gene: TRBV3-1; abundance: few; d_gene: TRBD2; j_gene: TRBJ2-5; CDR3aa: CASTQGLAPRSSQYF; CDR3nt: TGTGCCAGCACCCAGGGACTAGCGCCCCGGTCGTCCCAGTACTTC
v_gene: TRBV5-1; abundance: few; d_gene: TRBD2; j_gene: TRBJ2-7; CDR3aa: CASSLVRRLAGGDEQYF; CDR3nt: TGCGCCAGCAGCTTGGTTCGAAGGCTAGCGGGAGGCGACGAGCAGTACTTC
v_gene: TRBV19; abundance: .; d_gene: .; j_gene: TRBJ2-7; CDR3aa: CASSMRSSFEQYF; CDR3nt: TGTGCCAGTAGTATGAGGAGCTCCTTCGAGCAGTACTTC
v_gene: TRBV3-1; abundance: .; d_gene: TRBD1; j_gene: TRBJ1-1; CDR3aa: CASSFNQGGGTEAFF; CDR3nt: TGTGCCAGCAGCTTCAATCAGGGGGGAGGAACTGAAGCTTTCTTT
v_gene: TRBV2; abundance: many; d_gene: .; j_gene: TRBJ2-6; CDR3aa: CASRRTEISGLGANVLTF; CDR3nt: TGTGCCAGCAGGAGGACAGAAATCTCTGGGCTCGGGGCCAACGTCCTGACTTTC
v_gene: TRBV3-1; abundance: .; d_gene: .; j_gene: TRBJ2-3; CDR3aa: CASSQDGGFTDTQYF; CDR3nt: TGTGCCAGCAGCCAAGATGGAGGGTTCACAGATACGCAGTATTTT
v_gene: TRBV28; abundance: few; d_gene: .; j_gene: TRBJ2-1; CDR3aa: CASSSRTVGLGEQFF; CDR3nt: TGTGCCAGCTCTTCTAGGACGGTGGGGCTGGGTGAGCAGTTCTTC
v_gene: TRBV28; abundance: many; d_gene: .; j_gene: TRBJ1-2; CDR3aa: CASSPRGEGYGYTF; CDR3nt: TGTGCCAGCAGCCCAAGGGGGGAGGGCTATGGCTACACCTTC
v_gene: TRBV7-8; abundance: once; d_gene: .; j_gene: TRBJ2-2; CDR3aa: CASSESRQGITGELSF; CDR3nt: TGTGCCAGCAGTGAATCGCGGCAGGGCATAACCGGGGAGCTGTCTTTT
v_gene: TRBV6-2/TRBV6-3; abundance: many; d_gene: .; j_gene: TRBJ1-1; CDR3aa: CASSYSIQTNTEAFF; CDR3nt: TGTGCCAGCAGTTACTCGATACAGACGAACACTGAAGCTTTCTTT
v_gene: TRBV11-1; abundance: few; d_gene: .; j_gene: TRBJ1-6; CDR3aa: CASSLGPGQFNSPLHF; CDR3nt: TGTGCCAGCAGCTTGGGTCCGGGACAATTTAATTCACCCCTCCACTTT
v_gene: TRBV15; abundance: few; d_gene: .; j_gene: TRBJ2-1; CDR3aa: CATSSNGLSDEQFF; CDR3nt: TGTGCCACCAGCAGTAACGGGTTGAGCGATGAGCAGTTCTTC
v_gene: TRBV12-3/TRBV12-4; abundance: .; d_gene: TRBD1; j_gene: TRBJ2-1; CDR3aa: CASSQTGYEQFF; CDR3nt: TGTGCCAGCAGCCAGACAGGGTATGAGCAGTTCTTC
v_gene: TRBV5-6; abundance: many; d_gene: .; j_gene: TRBJ1-1; CDR3aa: CASKTDSMNTEAFF; CDR3nt: TGTGCCAGCAAGACAGATTCCATGAACACTGAAGCTTTCTTT
v_gene: TRBV6-2/TRBV6-3; abundance: many; d_gene: TRBD2; j_gene: TRBJ2-2; CDR3aa: CASSTSVTSNTGELFF; CDR3nt: TGTGCCAGCAGTACTAGCGTAACATCGAACACCGGGGAGCTGTTTTTT
v_gene: TRBV20-1; abundance: few; d_gene: .; j_gene: TRBJ1-1; CDR3aa: CSARAPGLNTEAFF; CDR3nt: TGCAGTGCTAGAGCCCCGGGTCTTAACACTGAAGCTTTCTTT
v_gene: TRBV19; abundance: few; d_gene: .; j_gene: TRBJ2-5; CDR3aa: CASSIVEGRKGETQYF; CDR3nt: TGTGCCAGTAGTATCGTGGAGGGGAGAAAAGGAGAGACCCAGTACTTC
v_gene: TRBV2; abundance: many; d_gene: .; j_gene: TRBJ2-2; CDR3aa: CASSLISDGNTGELFF; CDR3nt: TGTGCCAGCAGCTTAATTTCGGACGGGAACACCGGGGAGCTGTTTTTT
v_gene: TRBV28; abundance: many; d_gene: .; j_gene: TRBJ2-5; CDR3aa: CASSSETGEETQYF; CDR3nt: TGTGCCAGCAGTTCGGAGACCGGAGAAGAGACCCAGTACTTC
v_gene: TRBV12-3/TRBV12-4; abundance: many; d_gene: .; j_gene: TRBJ1-5; CDR3aa: CASRRDSNQPQHF; CDR3nt: TGTGCCAGCAGGCGGGACAGCAATCAGCCCCAGCATTTT
v_gene: TRBV24-1; abundance: .; d_gene: .; j_gene: TRBJ2-7; CDR3aa: CANGTAYEQYF; CDR3nt: TGTGCCAACGGTACAGCGTACGAGCAGTACTTC
v_gene: TRBV12-3/TRBV12-4; abundance: many; d_gene: .; j_gene: TRBJ2-5; CDR3aa: CASSRSSQETQYF; CDR3nt: TGTGCCAGCAGTCGGAGCAGCCAAGAGACCCAGTACTTC
v_gene: TRBV3-1; abundance: few; d_gene: TRBD2; j_gene: TRBJ2-7; CDR3aa: CASSPVRLTSGSSEQYF; CDR3nt: TGTGCCAGCAGCCCCGTTCGGCTTACTAGCGGGAGCTCCGAGCAGTACTTC
v_gene: TRBV29-1; abundance: many; d_gene: .; j_gene: TRBJ2-7; CDR3aa: CSVEGSTNEFYEQYF; CDR3nt: TGCAGCGTTGAAGGCAGCACCAATGAATTTTACGAGCAGTACTTC
v_gene: TRBV28; abundance: .; d_gene: .; j_gene: TRBJ1-5; CDR3aa: CASREIGQGLNQPQHF; CDR3nt: TGTGCCAGCAGAGAAATTGGGCAGGGGCTAAATCAGCCCCAGCATTTT
v_gene: TRBV7-2; abundance: .; d_gene: TRBD2; j_gene: TRBJ2-4; CDR3aa: CASSLVLRLAGVGAKNIQYF; CDR3nt: TGTGCCAGCAGCTTAGTCCTGCGACTAGCGGGAGTTGGAGCCAAAAACATTCAGTACTTC
v_gene: TRBV6-1; abundance: few; d_gene: .; j_gene: TRBJ2-7; CDR3aa: CASRKRAGWEQYF; CDR3nt: TGTGCCAGCAGGAAGCGGGCTGGGTGGGAGCAGTACTTC
v_gene: TRBV20-1; abundance: .; d_gene: TRBD1; j_gene: TRBJ2-5; CDR3aa: CSAVRGTGTETQYF; CDR3nt: TGCAGTGCGGTGAGAGGGACAGGGACGGAGACCCAGTACTTC
v_gene: TRBV29-1; abundance: many; d_gene: .; j_gene: TRBJ2-2; CDR3aa: CSVETGQRGNTGELFF; CDR3nt: TGCAGCGTTGAAACCGGACAGCGGGGAAACACCGGGGAGCTGTTTTTT
v_gene: TRBV12-3/TRBV12-4; abundance: .; d_gene: .; j_gene: TRBJ1-4; CDR3aa: CASSLGYGGGSTNEKLFF; CDR3nt: TGTGCCAGCAGTTTGGGTTATGGAGGGGGGTCGACTAATGAAAAACTGTTTTTT
v_gene: TRBV30; abundance: many; d_gene: .; j_gene: TRBJ2-5; CDR3aa: CAWKSGAGYQETQYF; CDR3nt: TGTGCCTGGAAAAGCGGAGCGGGTTACCAAGAGACCCAGTACTTC
v_gene: TRBV20-1; abundance: .; d_gene: .; j_gene: TRBJ2-2; CDR3aa: CSAKAGRNTGELFF; CDR3nt: TGCAGTGCAAAGGCGGGCCGGAACACCGGGGAGCTGTTTTTT
v_gene: TRBV11-2; abundance: .; d_gene: .; j_gene: TRBJ2-4; CDR3aa: CASSLQGNIQYF; CDR3nt: TGTGCCAGCAGCTTACAGGGAAACATTCAGTACTTC
v_gene: TRBV3-1; abundance: .; d_gene: .; j_gene: TRBJ1-1; CDR3aa: CASSQELGISEAFF; CDR3nt: TGTGCCAGCAGCCAAGAGCTGGGAATCTCTGAAGCTTTCTTT
v_gene: TRBV6-1; abundance: .; d_gene: TRBD2; j_gene: TRBJ2-7; CDR3aa: CASSVLREGRDEQYF; CDR3nt: TGTGCCAGCAGTGTTTTACGGGAGGGCCGGGACGAGCAGTACTTC
v_gene: TRBV29-1; abundance: .; d_gene: .; j_gene: TRBJ2-7; CDR3aa: CSVVGRYEQYF; CDR3nt: TGCAGCGTCGTCGGGCGCTACGAGCAGTACTTC
v_gene: TRBV5-1; abundance: .; d_gene: .; j_gene: TRBJ2-5; CDR3aa: CASSIIGGPQETQYF; CDR3nt: TGCGCCAGCAGCATTATAGGGGGGCCCCAAGAGACCCAGTACTTC
v_gene: TRBV24-1; abundance: .; d_gene: .; j_gene: TRBJ2-3; CDR3aa: CATSVSSTDTQYF; CDR3nt: TGTGCCACCAGTGTCAGTTCCACAGATACGCAGTATTTT
v_gene: TRBV10-3; abundance: many; d_gene: .; j_gene: TRBJ1-4; CDR3aa: CAISPDSREKLFF; CDR3nt: TGTGCCATCAGCCCCGACAGTCGGGAAAAACTGTTTTTT
v_gene: TRBV19; abundance: .; d_gene: .; j_gene: TRBJ2-2; CDR3aa: CASSLVGPTNTGELFF; CDR3nt: TGTGCCAGTAGTCTAGTAGGTCCAACGAACACCGGGGAGCTGTTTTTT